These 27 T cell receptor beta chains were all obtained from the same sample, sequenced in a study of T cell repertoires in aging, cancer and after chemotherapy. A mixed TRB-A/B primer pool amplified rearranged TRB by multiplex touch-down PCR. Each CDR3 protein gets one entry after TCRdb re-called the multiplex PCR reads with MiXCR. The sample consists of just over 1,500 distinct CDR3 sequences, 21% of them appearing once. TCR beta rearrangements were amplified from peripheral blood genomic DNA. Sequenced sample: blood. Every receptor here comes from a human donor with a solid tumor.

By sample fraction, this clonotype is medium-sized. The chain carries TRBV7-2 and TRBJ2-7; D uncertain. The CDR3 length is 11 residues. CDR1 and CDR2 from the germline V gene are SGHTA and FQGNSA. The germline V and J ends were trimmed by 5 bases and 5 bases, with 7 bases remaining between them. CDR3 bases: TGTGCCAGCAGCGCCCTCAACGAGCAGTACTTC. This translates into CASSALNEQYF.

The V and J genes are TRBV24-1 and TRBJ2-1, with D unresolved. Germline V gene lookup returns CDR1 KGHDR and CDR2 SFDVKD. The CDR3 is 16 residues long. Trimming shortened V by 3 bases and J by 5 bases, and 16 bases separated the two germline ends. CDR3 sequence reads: CATSDPSGSYNNEQFF. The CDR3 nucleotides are TGTGCCACCAGTGATCCCTCAGGATCTTACAACAATGAGCAGTTCTTC.

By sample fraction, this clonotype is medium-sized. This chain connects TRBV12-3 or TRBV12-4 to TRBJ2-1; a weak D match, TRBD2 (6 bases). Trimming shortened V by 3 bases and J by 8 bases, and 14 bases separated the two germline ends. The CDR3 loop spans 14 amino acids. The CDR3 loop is CASSFGGAGDEQFF. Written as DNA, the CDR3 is TGTGCCAGCAGTTTCGGCGGAGCGGGCGATGAGCAGTTCTTC.

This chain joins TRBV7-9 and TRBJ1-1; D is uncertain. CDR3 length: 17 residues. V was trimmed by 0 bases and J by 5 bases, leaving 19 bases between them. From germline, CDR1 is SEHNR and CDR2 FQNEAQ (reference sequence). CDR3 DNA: TGTGCCAGCAGCTTAGCATTCAGGACCGTGGAACAAACTGAAGCTTTCTTT. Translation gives CASSLAFRTVEQTEAFF. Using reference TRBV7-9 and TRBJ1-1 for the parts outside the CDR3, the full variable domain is DTGVSQNPRHKITKRGQNVTFRCDPISEHNRLYWYRQTLGQGPEFLTYFQNEAQLEKSRLLSDRFSAERPKGSFSTLEIQRTEQGDSAMYLCASSLAFRTVEQTEAFFGQGTRLTVV.

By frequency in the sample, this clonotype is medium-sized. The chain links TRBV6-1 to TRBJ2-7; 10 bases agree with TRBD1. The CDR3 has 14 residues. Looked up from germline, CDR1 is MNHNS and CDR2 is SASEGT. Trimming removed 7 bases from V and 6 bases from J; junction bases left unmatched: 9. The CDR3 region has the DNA TGTGCCAGCACCCCAGACAGGGGGCATCGCGAGCAGTACTTC. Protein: CASTPDRGHREQYF.

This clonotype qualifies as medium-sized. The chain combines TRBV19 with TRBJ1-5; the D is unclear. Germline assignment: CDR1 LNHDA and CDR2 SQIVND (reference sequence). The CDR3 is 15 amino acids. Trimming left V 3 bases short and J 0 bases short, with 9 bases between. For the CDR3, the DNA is TGTGCCAGTAGTATTGAATTTGTTAGCAATCAGCCCCAGCATTTT. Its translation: CASSIEFVSNQPQHF.

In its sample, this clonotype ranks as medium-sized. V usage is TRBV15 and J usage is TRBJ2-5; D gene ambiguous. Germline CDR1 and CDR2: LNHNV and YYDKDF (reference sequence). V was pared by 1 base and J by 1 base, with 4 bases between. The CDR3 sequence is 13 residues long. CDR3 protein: CATSRGGQETQYF. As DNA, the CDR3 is TGTGCCACCAGCAGAGGAGGCCAAGAGACCCAGTACTTC. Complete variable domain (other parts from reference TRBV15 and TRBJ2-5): DAMVIQNPRYQVTQFGKPVTLSCSQTLNHNVMYWYQQKSSQAPKLLFHYYDKDFNNEADTPDNFQSRRPNTSFCFLDIRSPGLGDTAMYLCATSRGGQETQYFGPGTRLLVL.

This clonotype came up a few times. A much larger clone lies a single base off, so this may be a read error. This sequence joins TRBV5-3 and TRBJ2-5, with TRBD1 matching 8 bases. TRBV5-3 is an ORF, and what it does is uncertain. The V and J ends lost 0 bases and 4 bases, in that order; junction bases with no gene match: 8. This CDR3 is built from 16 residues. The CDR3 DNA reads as TGTGCCAGAAGCTTGGGGCAGGGGGCGATGGGAGAGACCCAGTACTTC. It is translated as CARSLGQGAMGETQYF.

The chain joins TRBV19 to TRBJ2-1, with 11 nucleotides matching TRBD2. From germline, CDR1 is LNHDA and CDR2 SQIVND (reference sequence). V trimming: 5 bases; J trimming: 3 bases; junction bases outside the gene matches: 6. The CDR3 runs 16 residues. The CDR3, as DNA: TGTGCCAGTAGTCTAACTAGCGGGGGACACTACAATGAGCAGTTCTTC. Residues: CASSLTSGGHYNEQFF.

DNA of the CDR3: TGCAGTGCTAGAGATCGAGCTGGACTAGCAACCAATGAGCAGTTCTTC. As protein: CSARDRAGLATNEQFF. The chain is built from TRBV20-1 and TRBJ2-1, with 8 bases matching TRBD2. Trimming took 0 bases from V and 6 from J; bases not matched to a gene: 10. The CDR3 totals 16 residues. CDR1 DFQATT and CDR2 SNEGSKA come from the germline V gene (reference sequence).

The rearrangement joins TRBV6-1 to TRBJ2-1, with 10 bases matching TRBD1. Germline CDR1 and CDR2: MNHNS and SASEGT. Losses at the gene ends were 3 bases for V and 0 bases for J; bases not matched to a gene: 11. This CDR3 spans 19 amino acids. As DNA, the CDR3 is TGTGCCAGCAGTGACCCGGGACAGGGGTGGGTAAGCTCCTACAATGAGCAGTTCTTC. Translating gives CASSDPGQGWVSSYNEQFF.

The CDR3 reads CASSDLGRLNQPQHF. For the CDR3, the DNA is TGTGCCAGCAGTGATTTAGGCAGACTAAATCAGCCCCAGCATTTT. The V call is TRBV2, the J call TRBJ1-5; no reliable D call. The CDR3 is 15 amino acids. Germline loops: CDR1 SNHLY, CDR2 FYNNEI. Trimming took 3 bases from V and 4 from J, leaving 13 bases between them.

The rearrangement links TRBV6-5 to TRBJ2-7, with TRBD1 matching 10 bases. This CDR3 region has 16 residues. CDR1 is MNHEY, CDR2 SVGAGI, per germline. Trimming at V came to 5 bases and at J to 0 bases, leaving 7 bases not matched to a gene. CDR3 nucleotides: TGTGCCAGCAGTAGACAGGGGGCGGACACCTCCTACGAGCAGTACTTC. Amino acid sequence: CASSRQGADTSYEQYF.

Here the CDR3 DNA reads TGTGCCAGCACTCAGGGGGCACAGTCACCCCTCCACTTT. Amino acid sequence: CASTQGAQSPLHF. The rearrangement uses TRBV11-2 and TRBJ1-6; TRBD1 agrees at 8 bases. The CDR3 is made up of 13 amino acids. Germline assignment: CDR1 SGHAT and CDR2 FQNNGV. J gave up 10 bases and V 7 bases, and 6 bases lay outside the gene matches.

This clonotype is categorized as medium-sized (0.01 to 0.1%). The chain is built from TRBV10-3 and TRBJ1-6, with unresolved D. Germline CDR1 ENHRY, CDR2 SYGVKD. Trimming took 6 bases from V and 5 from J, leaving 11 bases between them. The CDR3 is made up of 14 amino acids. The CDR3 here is CAIRAGLDNSPLHF. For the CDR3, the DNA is TGTGCCATCAGGGCGGGGTTGGATAATTCACCCCTCCACTTT.

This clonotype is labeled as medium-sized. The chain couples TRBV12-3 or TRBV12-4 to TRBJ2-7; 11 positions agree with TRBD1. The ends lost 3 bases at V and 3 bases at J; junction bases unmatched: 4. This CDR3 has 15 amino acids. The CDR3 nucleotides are TGTGCCAGCAGTTTCGGCGGGACAGGGGGCTACGAGCAGTACTTC. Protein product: CASSFGGTGGYEQYF.

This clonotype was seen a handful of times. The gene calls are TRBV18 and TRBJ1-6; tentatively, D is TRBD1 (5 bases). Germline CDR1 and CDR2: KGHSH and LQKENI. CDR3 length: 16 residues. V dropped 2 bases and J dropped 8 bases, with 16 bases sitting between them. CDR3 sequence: CASSPAIGGSDSPLHF. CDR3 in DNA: TGTGCCAGCTCACCAGCTATTGGGGGTTCGGATTCACCCCTCCACTTT.

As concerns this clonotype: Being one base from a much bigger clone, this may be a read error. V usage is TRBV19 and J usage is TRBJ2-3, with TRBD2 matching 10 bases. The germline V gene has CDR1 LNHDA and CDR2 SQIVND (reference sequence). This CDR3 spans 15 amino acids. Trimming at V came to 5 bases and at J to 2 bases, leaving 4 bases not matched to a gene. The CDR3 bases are TGTGCCAGTAGTGGACTAGCGGTCTACACAGATACGCAGTATTTT. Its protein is CASSGLAVYTDTQYF.

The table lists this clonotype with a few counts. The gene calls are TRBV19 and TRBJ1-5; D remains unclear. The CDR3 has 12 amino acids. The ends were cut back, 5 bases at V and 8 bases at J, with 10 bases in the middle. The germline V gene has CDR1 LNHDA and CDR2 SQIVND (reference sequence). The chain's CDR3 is CASSGLFEPQHF. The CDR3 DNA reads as TGTGCCAGTAGTGGACTTTTTGAGCCCCAGCATTTT.

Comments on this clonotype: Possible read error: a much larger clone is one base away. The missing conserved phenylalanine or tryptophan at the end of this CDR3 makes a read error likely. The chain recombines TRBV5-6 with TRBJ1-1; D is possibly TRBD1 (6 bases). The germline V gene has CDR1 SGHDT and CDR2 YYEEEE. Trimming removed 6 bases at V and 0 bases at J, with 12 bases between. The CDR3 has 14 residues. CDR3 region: CASNLGDMNTEAFS. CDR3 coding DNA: TGTGCCAGCAACCTGGGGGACATGAACACTGAAGCTTTCTCT.

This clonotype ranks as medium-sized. CDR3 nucleotides: TGTGCCAGTAGTATTGGCGAGGGTGGCGACTATGGCTACACCTTC. Encoded protein: CASSIGEGGDYGYTF. The V gene is TRBV19, the J gene TRBJ1-2; D is unresolved. The germline V and J ends were trimmed by 3 bases and 3 bases, with 14 bases remaining between them. The germline gives CDR1 LNHDA, CDR2 SQIVND (reference sequence). The CDR3 extends over 15 amino acids.

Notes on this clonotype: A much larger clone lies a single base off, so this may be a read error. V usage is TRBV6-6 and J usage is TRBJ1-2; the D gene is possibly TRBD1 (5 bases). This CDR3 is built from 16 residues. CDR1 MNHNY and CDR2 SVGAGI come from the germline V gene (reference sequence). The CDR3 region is CASSPTGTQGLYDYTF. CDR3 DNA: TGTGCCAGCAGCCCTACCGGGACCCAAGGGCTCTATGACTACACCTTC.

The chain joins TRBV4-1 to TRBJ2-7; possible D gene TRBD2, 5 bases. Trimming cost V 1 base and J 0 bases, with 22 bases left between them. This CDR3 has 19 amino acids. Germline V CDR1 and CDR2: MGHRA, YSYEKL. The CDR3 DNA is TGCGCCAGCAGCCAAGGTGTAACAGAGGGAGCTACAACCTCCTACGAGCAGTACTTC. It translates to CASSQGVTEGATTSYEQYF.

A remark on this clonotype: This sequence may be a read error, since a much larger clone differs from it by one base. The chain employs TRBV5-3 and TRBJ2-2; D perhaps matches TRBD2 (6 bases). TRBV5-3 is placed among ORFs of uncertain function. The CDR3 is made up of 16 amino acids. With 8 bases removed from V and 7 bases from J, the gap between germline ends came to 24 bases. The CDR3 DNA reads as TGTGCCAGTAGTCACCGACTAGAGGGAGACGTCGGGGAGCTGTTTTTT. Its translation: CASSHRLEGDVGELFF.

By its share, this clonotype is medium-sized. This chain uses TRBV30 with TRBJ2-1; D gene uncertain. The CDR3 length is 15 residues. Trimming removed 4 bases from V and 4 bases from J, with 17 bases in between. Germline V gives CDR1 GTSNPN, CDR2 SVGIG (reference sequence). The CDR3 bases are TGTGCCTGGACCCAGGAGATTGCTCGTTACAATGAGCAGTTCTTC. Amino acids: CAWTQEIARYNEQFF.

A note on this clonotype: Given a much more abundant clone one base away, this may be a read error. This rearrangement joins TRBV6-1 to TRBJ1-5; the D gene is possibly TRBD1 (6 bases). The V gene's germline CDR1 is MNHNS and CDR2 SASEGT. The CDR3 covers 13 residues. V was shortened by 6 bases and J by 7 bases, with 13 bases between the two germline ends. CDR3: CASRRGAVQPQHF. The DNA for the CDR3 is TGTGCCAGCAGGAGGGGGGCCGTGCAGCCCCAGCATTTT.

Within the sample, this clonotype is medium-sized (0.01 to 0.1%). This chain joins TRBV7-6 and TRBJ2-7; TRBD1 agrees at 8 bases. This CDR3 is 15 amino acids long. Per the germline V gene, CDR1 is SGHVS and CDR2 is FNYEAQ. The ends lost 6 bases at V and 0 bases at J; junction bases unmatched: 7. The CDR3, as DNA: TGTGCCAGCAGTTTCCTCGACAGGGGCTCCTACGAGCAGTACTTC. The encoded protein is CASSFLDRGSYEQYF.